This paragraph covers one T cell receptor (beta chain) sequence. It has no known antigen specificity. No per-base quality is available; no much larger clone lies one base away. Libraries came from the immunoSEQ multiplex PCR assay. For most patients, genomic DNA was isolated with the Qiagen DNeasy Blood and Tissue Kit and sent frozen to Adaptive Biotechnologies for TCR sequencing. For most patients, genomic DNA was subjected to high-throughput TCR-beta CDR3 sequencing by Adaptive Biotechnologies. On the authors' methods: Adaptive's ImmunoSEQ software supplied the TCR sequencing data for around 19 patients, while MiXCR and VDJtools were used to process a few other patients. To correct CD4 versus CD8 sorting errors, sequences present in both subsets at a frequency ratio below 5:1 were removed. CDR3 nucleotide sequences shared between donor and recipient were removed because the origin of such sequences could not be assigned. At least 2-fold expansion over unstimulated cells and a minimum CFSE-low frequency of 0.002% (template counts) or 0.001% (read counts) were required for clones to be classified as alloreactive. A clone was considered mappable if detected in the sequenced pre-transplant spleen, lymph node, or MLR CFSE-low populations of the donor or recipient. Cumulative frequency of alloreactive clones was calculated as a percentage of all sequences weighted by copy number. In its TCRdb copy, this immuneACCESS table keeps in-frame sequences only and misses some clones. Where compared with another copy, unresolved V genes explain less than half of these, and the others have no known cause. That table gives V, J and clone size, and the DNA gave D and trimming. Counted in this sample were tens of thousands of clones; about 88% of them appeared once. The ten biggest clones cover 0.3% to 0.4% of the sample.

This specimen belongs to a study of graft-versus-host responses after intestinal transplantation (dated by TCRdb to the early 2020s). As for the study more broadly: Recipients received multivisceral, liver-intestinal, or isolated intestinal transplants. Anti-thymocyte globulin induction was given to all recipients, followed by maintenance tacrolimus and steroids for 3 to 4 years. Graft-versus-host and host-versus-graft alloreactive T cell clones were tracked in the graft, circulation and bone marrow after intestinal transplantation using bulk TCR-beta CDR3 sequencing. To identify alloreactive clones, pre-transplant mixed lymphocyte reaction products were sequenced and then compared with unstimulated pre-transplant donor and recipient T cells. Of the roughly 26 intestinal transplant recipients enrolled in the cohort, one of whom was a retransplant, 3 patients without pretransplant specimens were excluded. Donor T cell macrochimerism was defined as a peak of at least 4% donor T cells among recipient peripheral blood mononuclear cells. Samples from a few later patients were sequenced in-house on an Illumina MiSeq with MiXCR processing rather than by the commercial service. The paper's findings and limits, for the study overall: Early after transplant, declines in HvG clones were associated with peak levels of circulating GvH clones. Patients with donor T cell macrochimerism had high GvH to HvG T cell clonal ratios in their allografts. Conclusions were limited by the relatively low number and heterogeneity of intestinal transplant patients. GvH clones were detected in recipient bone marrow, and some of these GvH clones were observed earlier in ileal mucosa or blood, consistent with an intestinal mucosal origin.

Trimming takes 3 bases from V and 2 bases from J, and the germline ends sit 13 bases apart. CDR1 and CDR2 (KGHSH, LQKENI) derive from the germline V gene. The CDR3 covers 15 residues, taking in both the cysteine and the phenylalanine. Just CDR3 DNA is preserved here, 45 bases in frame from base 1. The time point label for this specimen denotes: cells obtained before transplantation from donor or recipient. CD3+CD4+ and CD3+CD8+ populations were FACS-sorted from unstimulated pre-transplant donor and recipient cells taken from spleen or lymph nodes. The source was unstimulated CD4+ T cells sorted from spleen or lymph node cells, collected before intestinal transplant. The chain is made from TRBV18 and TRBJ1-2, with no D gene named confidently. The sequence was obtained from a human donor who received an intestinal transplant. The CDR3 region has the sequence CASSPSRELNYGYTF. The base sequence is TGTGCCAGCTCACCCTCGAGGGAACTAAACTATGGCTACACCTTC.